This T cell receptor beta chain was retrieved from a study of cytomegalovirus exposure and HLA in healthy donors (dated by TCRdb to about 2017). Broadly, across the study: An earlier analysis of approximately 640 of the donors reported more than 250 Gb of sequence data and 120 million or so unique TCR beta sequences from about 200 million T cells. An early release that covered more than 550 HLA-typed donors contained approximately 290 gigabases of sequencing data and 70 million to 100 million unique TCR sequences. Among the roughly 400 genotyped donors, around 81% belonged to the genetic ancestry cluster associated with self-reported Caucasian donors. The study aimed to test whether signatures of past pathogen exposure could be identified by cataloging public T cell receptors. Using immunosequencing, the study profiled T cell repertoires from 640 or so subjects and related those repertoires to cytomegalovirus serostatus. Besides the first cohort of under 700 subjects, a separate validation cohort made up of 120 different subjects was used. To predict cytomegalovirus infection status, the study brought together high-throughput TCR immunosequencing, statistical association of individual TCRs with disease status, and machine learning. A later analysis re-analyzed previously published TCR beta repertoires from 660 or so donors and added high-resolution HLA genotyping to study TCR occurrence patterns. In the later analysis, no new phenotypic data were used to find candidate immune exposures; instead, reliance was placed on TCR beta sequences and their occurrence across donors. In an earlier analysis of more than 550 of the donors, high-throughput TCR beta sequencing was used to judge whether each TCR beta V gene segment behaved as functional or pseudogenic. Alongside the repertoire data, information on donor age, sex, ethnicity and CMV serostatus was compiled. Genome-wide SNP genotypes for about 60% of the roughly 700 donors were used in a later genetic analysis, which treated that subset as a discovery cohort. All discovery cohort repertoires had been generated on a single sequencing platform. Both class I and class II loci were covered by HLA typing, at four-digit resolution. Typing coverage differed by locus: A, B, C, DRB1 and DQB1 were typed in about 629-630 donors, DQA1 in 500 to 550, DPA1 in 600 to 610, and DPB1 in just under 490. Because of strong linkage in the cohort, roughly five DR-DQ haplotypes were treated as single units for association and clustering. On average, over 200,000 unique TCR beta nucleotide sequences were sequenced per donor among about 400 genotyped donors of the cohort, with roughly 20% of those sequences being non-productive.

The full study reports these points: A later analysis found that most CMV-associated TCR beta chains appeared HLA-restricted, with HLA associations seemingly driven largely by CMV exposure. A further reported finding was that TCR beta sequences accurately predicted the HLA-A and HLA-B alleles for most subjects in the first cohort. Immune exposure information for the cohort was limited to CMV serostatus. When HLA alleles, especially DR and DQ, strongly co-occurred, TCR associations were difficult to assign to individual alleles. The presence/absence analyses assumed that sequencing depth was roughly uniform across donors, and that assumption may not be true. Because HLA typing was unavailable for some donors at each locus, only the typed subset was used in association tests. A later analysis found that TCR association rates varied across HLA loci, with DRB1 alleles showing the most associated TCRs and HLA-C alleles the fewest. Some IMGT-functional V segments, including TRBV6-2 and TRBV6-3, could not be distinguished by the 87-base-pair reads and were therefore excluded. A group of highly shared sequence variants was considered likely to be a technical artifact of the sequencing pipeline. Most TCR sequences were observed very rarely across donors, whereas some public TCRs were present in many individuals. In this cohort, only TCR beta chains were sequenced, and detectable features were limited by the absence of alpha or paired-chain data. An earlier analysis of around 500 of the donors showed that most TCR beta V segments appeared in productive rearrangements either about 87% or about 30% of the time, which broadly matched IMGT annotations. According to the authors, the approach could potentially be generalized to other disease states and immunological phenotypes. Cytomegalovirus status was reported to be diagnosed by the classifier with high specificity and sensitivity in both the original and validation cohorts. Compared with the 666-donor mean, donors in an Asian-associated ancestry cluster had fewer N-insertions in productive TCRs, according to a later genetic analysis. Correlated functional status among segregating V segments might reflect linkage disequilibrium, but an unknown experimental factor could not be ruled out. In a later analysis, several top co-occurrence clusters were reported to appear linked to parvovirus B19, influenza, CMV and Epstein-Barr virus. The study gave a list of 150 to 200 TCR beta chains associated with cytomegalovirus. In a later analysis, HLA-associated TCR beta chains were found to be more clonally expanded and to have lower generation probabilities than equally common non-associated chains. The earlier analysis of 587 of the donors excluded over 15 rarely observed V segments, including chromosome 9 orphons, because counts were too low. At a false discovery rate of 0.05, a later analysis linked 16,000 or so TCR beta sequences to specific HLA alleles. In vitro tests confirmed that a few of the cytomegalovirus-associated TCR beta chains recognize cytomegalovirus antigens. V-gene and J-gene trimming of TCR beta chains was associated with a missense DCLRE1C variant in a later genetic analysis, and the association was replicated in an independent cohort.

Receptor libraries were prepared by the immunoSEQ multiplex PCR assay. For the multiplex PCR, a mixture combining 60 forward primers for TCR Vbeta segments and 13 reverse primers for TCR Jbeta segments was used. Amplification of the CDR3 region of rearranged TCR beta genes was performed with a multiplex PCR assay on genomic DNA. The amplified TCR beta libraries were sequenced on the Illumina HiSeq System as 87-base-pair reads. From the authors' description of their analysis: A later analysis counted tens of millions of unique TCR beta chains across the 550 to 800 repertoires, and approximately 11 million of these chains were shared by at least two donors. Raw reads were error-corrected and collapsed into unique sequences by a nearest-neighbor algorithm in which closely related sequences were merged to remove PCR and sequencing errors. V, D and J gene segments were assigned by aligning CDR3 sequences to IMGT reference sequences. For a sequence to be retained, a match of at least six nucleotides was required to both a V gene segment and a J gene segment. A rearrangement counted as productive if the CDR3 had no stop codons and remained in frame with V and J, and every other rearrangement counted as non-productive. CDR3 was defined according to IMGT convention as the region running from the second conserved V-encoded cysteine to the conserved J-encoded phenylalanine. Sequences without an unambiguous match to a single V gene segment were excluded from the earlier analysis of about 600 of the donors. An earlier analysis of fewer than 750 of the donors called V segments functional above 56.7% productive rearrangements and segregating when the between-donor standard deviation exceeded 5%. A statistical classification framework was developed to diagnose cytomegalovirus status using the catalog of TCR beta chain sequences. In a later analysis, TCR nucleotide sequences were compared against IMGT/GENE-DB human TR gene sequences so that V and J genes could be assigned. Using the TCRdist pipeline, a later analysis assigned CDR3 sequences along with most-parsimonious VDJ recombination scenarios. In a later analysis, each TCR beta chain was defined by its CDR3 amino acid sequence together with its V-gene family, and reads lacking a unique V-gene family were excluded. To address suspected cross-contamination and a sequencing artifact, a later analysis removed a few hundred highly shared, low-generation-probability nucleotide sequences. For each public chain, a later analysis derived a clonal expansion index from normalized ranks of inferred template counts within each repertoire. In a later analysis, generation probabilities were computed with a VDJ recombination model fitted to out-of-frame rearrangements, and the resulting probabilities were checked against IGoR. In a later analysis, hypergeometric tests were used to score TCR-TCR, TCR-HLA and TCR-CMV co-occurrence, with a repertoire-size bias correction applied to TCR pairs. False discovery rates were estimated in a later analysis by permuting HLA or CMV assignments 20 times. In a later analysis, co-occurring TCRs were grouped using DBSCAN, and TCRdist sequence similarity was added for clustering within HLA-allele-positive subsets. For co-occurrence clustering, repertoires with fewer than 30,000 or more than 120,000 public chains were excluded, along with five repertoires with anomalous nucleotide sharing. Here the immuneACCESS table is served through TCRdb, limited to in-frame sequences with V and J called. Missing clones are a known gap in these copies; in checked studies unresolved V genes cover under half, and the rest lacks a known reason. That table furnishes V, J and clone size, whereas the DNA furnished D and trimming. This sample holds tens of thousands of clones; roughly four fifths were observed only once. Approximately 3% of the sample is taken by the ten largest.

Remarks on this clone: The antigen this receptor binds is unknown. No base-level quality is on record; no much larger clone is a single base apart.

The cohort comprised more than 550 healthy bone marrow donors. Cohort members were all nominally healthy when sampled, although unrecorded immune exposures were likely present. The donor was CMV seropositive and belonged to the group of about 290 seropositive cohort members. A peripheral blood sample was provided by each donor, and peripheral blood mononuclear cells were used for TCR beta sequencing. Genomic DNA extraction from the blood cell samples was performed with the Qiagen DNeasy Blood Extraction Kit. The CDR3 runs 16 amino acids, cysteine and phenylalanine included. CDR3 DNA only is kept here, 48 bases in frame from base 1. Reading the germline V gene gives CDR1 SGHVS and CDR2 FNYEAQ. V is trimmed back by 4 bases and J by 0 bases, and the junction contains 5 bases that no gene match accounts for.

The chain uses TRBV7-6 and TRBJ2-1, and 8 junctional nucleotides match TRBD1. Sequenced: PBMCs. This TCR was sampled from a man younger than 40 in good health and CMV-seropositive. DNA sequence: TGTGCCAGCAGCTCCCGGACAGGGAGCTCCTACAATGAGCAGTTCTTC. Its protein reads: CASSSRTGSSYNEQFF.